This T cell receptor (beta chain) derives from a study of cytomegalovirus exposure and HLA in healthy donors. V lost 4 bases and J lost 8, with 15 bases in between. Germline loops: CDR1 SGHTA, CDR2 FQGTGA. The CDR3 contains 14 residues. Study findings and constraints: Diagnosis of cytomegalovirus status made by the classifier reportedly showed high specificity and sensitivity. Cytomegalovirus-associated TCR beta chains were listed, numbering approximately 150.

Notes on this clone: Antigen unknown.

Generated by immunoSEQ multiplex PCR, the TCRdb table keeps only in-frame clones and is missing some. Of approximately 120,000 clones listed, about nine tenths are singletons. The receptor was derived from a woman aged 18-35 years in good health and CMV-seronegative. Sequencing was done on a sample of PBMCs. The chain recombines TRBV7-3 with TRBJ2-1, with D possibly TRBD2 on 5 matching bases. CDR3 coding DNA: TGTGCCAGCAGCTCGTCGGGGTGGGCCGATGAGCAGTTCTTC. This translates into CASSSSGWADEQFF. The full variable domain, completed using reference TRBV7-3 and TRBJ2-1, is GAGVSQTPSNKVTEKGKYVELRCDPISGHTALYWYRQSLGQGPEFLIYFQGTGAADDSGLPNDRFFAVRPEGSVSTLKIQRTERGDSAVYLCASSSSGWADEQFFGPGTRLTVL.